This passage covers 20 T cell receptor beta chains from one sample sequenced in a study of T-cell reconstitution after alpha-beta-depleted transplantation in children. Using unique molecular identifiers, the investigators prepared the TCRbeta library. TCRdb used MiXCR to reprocess the PCR reads, holding one entry per CDR3 protein. The sample contains hundreds of thousands of distinct CDR3 sequences, around 14% of which appear only once. The sequencing here drew on PBMCs, taken before TCRalphabeta/CD19-depleted stem cell transplant. The receptors come from a girl aged 2-15 years with congenital amegakaryocytic thrombocytopenia, due to receive a stem cell transplant.

The chain carries TRBV11-2 and TRBJ2-1; TRBD2 agrees at 7 bases. V shed 2 bases, J shed 7 bases, and the junction held 11 bases outside the gene matches. CDR1 SGHAT and CDR2 FQNNGV come from the germline V gene. This CDR3 region has 16 residues. The CDR3 DNA reads as TGTGCCAGCAGCTTAAGTCGTGGGAGGGCCCGGAATGAGCAGTTCTTC. It encodes CASSLSRGRARNEQFF. Supplemented by reference TRBV11-2 and TRBJ2-1, the full variable domain reads EAGVAQSPRYKIIEKRQSVAFWCNPISGHATLYWYQQILGQGPKLLIQFQNNGVVDDSQLPKDRFSAERLKGVDSTLKIQPAKLEDSAVYLCASSLSRGRARNEQFFGPGTRLTVL.

This clonotype was picked up many times. The chain couples TRBV4-1 to TRBJ2-5; D remains unclear. This CDR3 is built from 13 residues. Germline-derived CDR1 and CDR2 are MGHRA and YSYEKL. V dropped 1 base and J dropped 5 bases, with 8 bases sitting between them. The DNA for the CDR3 is TGCGCCAGCAGCCAAGCTCCTAGGGAGACCCAGTACTTC. Protein product: CASSQAPRETQYF.

This clonotype appeared many times. The chain joins TRBV12-3 or TRBV12-4 to TRBJ2-2, with 8 bases lining up with TRBD2. V was clipped by 4 bases and J by 4 bases; unmatched bases: 5. CDR3 length equals 15 residues. In DNA form, the CDR3 reads TGTGCCAGCAGTTATAGCGGGATCTTCACCGGGGAGCTGTTTTTT. Translated: CASSYSGIFTGELFF.

This clonotype was recorded many times. The V and J genes are TRBV5-1 and TRBJ2-3, with 10 bases fitting TRBD2. The CDR3 runs to 13 residues. Looked up from germline, CDR1 is SGHRS and CDR2 is YFSETQ. V shed 6 bases and J 4 bases; nucleotides not matched to a gene: 2. CDR3 nucleotide sequence: TGCGCCAGCAATCTAGCGGGAGCAGATACGCAGTATTTT. Amino acid sequence: CASNLAGADTQYF.

This rearrangement joins TRBV4-2 to TRBJ2-7; D unclear. The germline V gene encodes CDR1 LGHNA and CDR2 YNFKEQ. V was trimmed by 8 bases and J by 6 bases, leaving 17 bases between them. The CDR3 consists of 13 residues. The CDR3 reads CASGEPLLGEQYF. The CDR3 DNA reads TGTGCCAGCGGGGAACCTTTACTGGGCGAGCAGTACTTC.

The rearrangement links TRBV11-2 to TRBJ1-1; weak D call: TRBD1 (5 bases). Germline V lookup: CDR1 SGHAT, CDR2 FQNNGV. V lost 3 bases and J 1 base, leaving 30 bases between the germline ends. The CDR3 sequence is 21 residues long. The CDR3 loop reads CASSFLPPIKQLRGENTEAFF. The CDR3 bases are TGTGCCAGCAGCTTCCTTCCCCCGATTAAGCAGCTTAGAGGGGAGAACACTGAAGCTTTCTTT.

This clonotype has ten or more counts. CDR3 DNA sequence: TGCGCCAGCAAGATACAGGACGGAACCGGGGAGCTGTTTTTT. Amino acid sequence: CASKIQDGTGELFF. This chain uses TRBV5-1 with TRBJ2-2, with D possibly matching TRBD1 (5 bases). The CDR3 consists of 14 residues. Per germline, CDR1 SGHRS and CDR2 YFSETQ. The V end was cut by 6 bases, the J end by 5 bases, with 14 bases between.

This clonotype occurred many times. The gene calls are TRBV20-1 and TRBJ2-3; 8 bases agree with TRBD2. The germline V gene encodes CDR1 DFQATT and CDR2 SNEGSKA (reference sequence). CDR3 length: 15 residues. After removal of 2 bases from V and 3 bases from J, the junction contained 7 bases not matched to a gene. The CDR3 sequence is CSARNSGRLTDTQYF. The CDR3 coding sequence is TGCAGTGCTAGAAACAGCGGGAGATTAACAGATACGCAGTATTTT.

This clonotype was seen at least ten times. The rearrangement links TRBV6-5 to TRBJ2-7; D is possibly TRBD1 or TRBD2 (5 bases each). From germline, CDR1 is MNHEY and CDR2 SVGAGI. Trimming shortened V by 0 bases and J by 4 bases, and 7 bases separated the two germline ends. The CDR3 runs 13 residues. The CDR3 spells CASSYSEGYEQYF. CDR3 in DNA: TGTGCCAGCAGTTACTCTGAGGGGTACGAGCAGTACTTC.

This clonotype was seen ten or more times. Written as DNA, the CDR3 is TGTGCCAGCAGTGAATTTGGGACAACTGAAAAACTGTTTTTT. This encodes CASSEFGTTEKLFF. The chain links TRBV25-1 to TRBJ1-4; TRBD1 might be the D (6 bases). Trimming stripped 1 base from V and 7 bases from J, with 10 bases between. This CDR3 has 14 residues. Germline lookup yields CDR1 MGHDK and CDR2 SYGVNS.

This sequence joins TRBV7-2 and TRBJ2-5; D unresolved. Germline loops: CDR1 SGHTA, CDR2 FQGNSA. V gave up 2 bases and J gave up 1 base, with 14 bases separating them. The CDR3 covers 16 residues. The CDR3, as DNA: TGTGCCAGCAGCTTATCCTCTGTGGCCTTCCAAGAGACCCAGTACTTC. As protein: CASSLSSVAFQETQYF.

This clonotype was detected only once. V is TRBV12-3 or TRBV12-4 and J is TRBJ2-7; a possible D gene is TRBD1 (6 bases). With 6 bases removed from V and 6 bases from J, the gap between germline ends came to 18 bases. This CDR3 spans 14 amino acids. The CDR3 is CASRPSTGRLEQYF. The CDR3 DNA sequence: TGTGCCAGCAGACCCTCGACAGGCCGTCTCGAGCAGTACTTC.

The V gene is TRBV7-2, the J gene TRBJ2-7; 7 bases agree with TRBD2. The germline CDR1 and CDR2 sequences are SGHTA and FQGNSA. This CDR3 has 15 amino acids. The J segment lost 2 bases and the V segment lost 3 bases, leaving 7 bases of the junction unmatched. CDR3 bases: TGTGCCAGCAGCTTTTGGGCGGGAGAAACCTACGAGCAGTACTTC. Amino acid sequence: CASSFWAGETYEQYF.

This rearrangement joins TRBV28 to TRBJ2-3; D might be TRBD2 (5 bases). Germline values: CDR1 MDHEN, CDR2 SYDVKM. Trimming shortened V by 2 bases and J by 6 bases, and 21 bases separated the two germline ends. This CDR3 comprises 17 residues. CDR3 region: CASSLGLTGLIIDTQYF. CDR3 coding DNA: TGTGCCAGCAGTTTAGGTCTAACCGGACTCATCATCGATACGCAGTATTTT.

The rearrangement links TRBV5-1 to TRBJ2-5, with 8 nucleotides matching TRBD2. The J segment lost 1 base and the V segment lost 6 bases, leaving 11 bases of the junction unmatched. Looked up from germline, CDR1 is SGHRS and CDR2 is YFSETQ. This CDR3 comprises 16 residues. Here the CDR3 reads CASMVGLALAQETQYF. CDR3 in DNA: TGCGCCAGCATGGTTGGACTAGCTTTGGCCCAAGAGACCCAGTACTTC.

In this sample, this clonotype turned up many times. This rearrangement joins TRBV29-1 to TRBJ2-2; possibly TRBD1 or TRBD2 for D (7 bases each). Trimming left V 4 bases short and J 3 bases short, with 18 bases between. The CDR3 length is 16 residues. Germline-derived CDR1 and CDR2 are SQVTM and ANQGSEA. As DNA, the CDR3 is TGCAGCGTTGTTCAGGGGGGGTATATCGACACCGGGGAGCTGTTTTTT. Protein: CSVVQGGYIDTGELFF.

This clonotype was picked up a small number of times. J is TRBJ2-1 and V is TRBV7-9; TRBD2 is a possible D gene (6 bases). Germline V gene data show CDR1 as SEHNR and CDR2 as FQNEAQ (reference sequence). Trimming removed 5 bases from V and 3 bases from J, with 17 bases in between. This CDR3 spans 16 amino acids. This CDR3 is CASSHPPGVGYNEQFF. CDR3 bases: TGTGCCAGCAGCCATCCACCGGGAGTTGGCTACAATGAGCAGTTCTTC.

This clonotype was observed a few times. V usage is TRBV25-1 and J usage is TRBJ1-2, with 7 bases that match TRBD1. CDR3 size: 14 residues. Germline V gene sequence: CDR1 MGHDK, CDR2 SYGVNS. V lost 4 bases to trimming and J lost 6 bases; unmatched junction nucleotides: 8. In nucleotides, the CDR3 is TGTGCCAGCAGTGGCCCCCGGGACAGAGATGGCTACACCTTC. The encoded protein is CASSGPRDRDGYTF.

This clonotype was found a few times. The chain uses TRBV7-9 and TRBJ2-5; no firm D call. The CDR3 covers 14 residues. Trimming left V 1 base short and J 5 bases short, with 11 bases between. Germline CDR1 reads SEHNR; CDR2 reads FQNEAQ (reference sequence). CDR3 sequence (DNA): TGTGCCAGCAGCTTAGACAGAGGATTGGAGACCCAGTACTTC. Residues: CASSLDRGLETQYF. The full variable domain, with the rest looked up from reference TRBV7-9 and TRBJ2-5, is DTGVSQNPRHKITKRGQNVTFRCDPISEHNRLYWYRQTLGQGPEFLTYFQNEAQLEKSRLLSDRFSAERPKGSFSTLEIQRTEQGDSAMYLCASSLDRGLETQYFGPGTRLLVL.

This clonotype has ten or more counts. This chain uses TRBV20-1 with TRBJ2-3; TRBD2 agrees at 11 bases. The germline gives CDR1 DFQATT, CDR2 SNEGSKA (reference sequence). The V segment lost 3 bases and the J segment 6 bases; nucleotides outside the gene matches: 5. The CDR3 loop spans 14 amino acids. The CDR3 DNA follows: TGCAGTGCTAGTACTAGCGGGAGCGGGGATACGCAGTATTTT. Amino acid sequence: CSASTSGSGDTQYF.